This T cell receptor (beta chain) was recovered during a study of spatial heterogeneity in lung cancer. Notes on the study in general: Tumor mutation counts were tracked by expanded intratumoral alpha and beta TCR counts.

Time point described: sample taken at primary tumor resection. This clonotype has more than one count but fewer than ten. Antigen specificity is unknown. TCRdb re-called the 5' RACE reads through MiXCR, storing one row per CDR3 protein. Altogether approximately 9,500 distinct CDR3 sequences are present, 8% being singletons, with the ten largest covering about 20%. The material sequenced was lung tumor tissue, taken at surgery. The TCR was taken from a male donor with early-stage non-small cell lung cancer.

This chain's CDR3 is CASSVGGQGLYGYTF. In nucleotides, the CDR3 is TGTGCCAGCAGCGTAGGAGGACAGGGTCTCTATGGCTACACCTTC. V gene TRBV9 combines with J gene TRBJ1-2, with 8 bases that match TRBD1. Germline V gene lookup returns CDR1 SGDLS and CDR2 YYNGEE. The CDR3 sequence is 15 residues long. Germline trimming cut 0 bases from V and 4 bases from J; bases unmatched to any gene: 5.